Below are 5 T cell receptor beta chains sequenced from a single sample in a study of blood T cell repertoires in COVID-19. Sequenced by immunoSEQ multiplex PCR; TCRdb stores in-frame clones only, minus some. This table holds 100,000 or so clones, approximately 89% found once. Sequencing was performed on peripheral blood. The receptor source for this set is a man in his 60s with acute or convalescent COVID-19.

This clone showed up just a few times. The V and J genes are TRBV2 and TRBJ2-7; D is perhaps TRBD1 (5 bases). There are 15 residues in the CDR3. Germline assignment: CDR1 SNHLY and CDR2 FYNNEI. V was pared by 3 bases and J by 6 bases, with 18 bases between. CDR3: CASSETAVMGGEQYF. The CDR3, as DNA: TGTGCCAGCAGTGAGACAGCCGTGATGGGTGGCGAGCAGTACTTC.

The chain couples TRBV18 to TRBJ1-6; the D gene is possibly TRBD1 (5 bases). V gave up 2 bases and J gave up 5 bases, with 10 bases separating them. Germline V gene data show CDR1 as KGHSH and CDR2 as LQKENI. This CDR3 is 15 amino acids long. CDR3 DNA sequence: TGTGCCAGCTCACCATTAGGGGCTAATAATTCACCCCTCCACTTT. Translation gives CASSPLGANNSPLHF.

The chain combines TRBV5-1 with TRBJ1-1; D might be TRBD1 (5 bases). From germline, CDR1 is SGHRS and CDR2 YFSETQ. The V end was cut by 5 bases, the J end by 0 bases, with 17 bases between. The CDR3 has 16 amino acids. The CDR3 reads CASRDLVQGMNTEAFF. The CDR3 DNA reads as TGCGCCAGCAGAGATTTGGTTCAGGGTATGAACACTGAAGCTTTCTTT.

The CDR3 is CASSLVGTGIYEQYF. CDR3 in DNA: TGTGCCAGCAGCTTGGTCGGGACAGGGATCTACGAGCAGTACTTC. The rearrangement uses TRBV5-6 and TRBJ2-7, with 9 nucleotides matching TRBD1. Germline V gene data show CDR1 as SGHDT and CDR2 as YYEEEE. The CDR3 is 15 residues long. V lost 0 bases, J lost 3 bases, and 4 bases stayed unmatched.

The chain links TRBV5-6 to TRBJ2-5; TRBD1 aligns across 7 bases. Unmatched junction bases numbered 9, after V lost 5 bases and J lost 2 bases. Germline V lookup: CDR1 SGHDT, CDR2 YYEEEE. The CDR3 loop spans 15 amino acids. The CDR3 sequence: CASRTAGQVQETQYF. CDR3 bases: TGTGCCAGCAGAACCGCCGGACAGGTACAAGAGACCCAGTACTTC. The full variable domain, its missing parts supplied by reference TRBV5-6 and TRBJ2-5, is DAGVTQSPTHLIKTRGQQVTLRCSPKSGHDTVSWYQQALGQGPQFIFQYYEEEERQRGNFPDRFSGHQFPNYSSELNVNALLLGDSALYLCASRTAGQVQETQYFGPGTRLLVL.